The 8 T cell receptor beta chains given below trace back to one sample, sequenced in a study of cytomegalovirus exposure and HLA in healthy donors. Sequencing used immunoSEQ multiplex PCR; TCRdb keeps in-frame clones, though not all of them. The repertoire includes 200,000 or so clones, 87% of them detected once, and 1.5% to 2% sits in the top ten. The sequenced material came from PBMCs. All receptors derive from a woman between 18 and 29 years old in good health and CMV-seropositive.

The chain links TRBV21-1 to TRBJ2-2; the table gives TRBD2 as D, unverified against the DNA. TRBV21-1 is termed a pseudogene. This CDR3 is built from 17 residues. CDR3 sequence: CASSKMEREQNPGELFF. For the CDR3, the DNA is TGTGCCAGCAGCAAAATGGAGAGAGAGCAGAACCCCGGGGAGCTGTTTTTT.

The rearrangement uses TRBV19 and TRBJ2-1; 8 positions agree with TRBD1. CDR3 size: 15 residues. The J segment lost 4 bases and the V segment lost 5 bases, leaving 7 bases of the junction unmatched. Germline V CDR1 and CDR2: LNHDA, SQIVND (reference sequence). The CDR3 loop is CASSQGAPIYNEQFF. In DNA form, the CDR3 reads TGTGCCAGTAGTCAGGGGGCTCCGATTTACAATGAGCAGTTCTTC. Full variable domain (outside the CDR3, taken from reference TRBV19 and TRBJ2-1): DGGITQSPKYLFRKEGQNVTLSCEQNLNHDAMYWYRQDPGQGLRLIYYSQIVNDFQKGDIAEGYSVSREKKESFPLTVTSAQKNPTAFYLCASSQGAPIYNEQFFGPGTRLTVL.

J is TRBJ2-7 and V is TRBV28; TRBD2 is a possible D gene (5 bases). The CDR3 covers 14 residues. Germline V gives CDR1 MDHEN, CDR2 SYDVKM. Trimming removed 6 bases from V and 0 bases from J, with 12 bases in between. The CDR3: CASSPALASYEQYF. The CDR3 bases are TGTGCCAGCAGCCCCGCGCTAGCCTCCTACGAGCAGTACTTC.

The chain couples TRBV5-1 to TRBJ2-1, with D perhaps TRBD2 (5 bases). Trimming left V 0 bases short and J 6 bases short, with 10 bases between. The germline CDR1 and CDR2 sequences are SGHRS and YFSETQ. The CDR3 contains 14 residues. In DNA form, the CDR3 reads TGCGCCAGCAGCTTGGGACTATTCCGCAATGAGCAGTTCTTC. Translation: CASSLGLFRNEQFF.

The rearrangement joins TRBV11-2 to TRBJ2-2; D gene ambiguous. This CDR3 region has 16 residues. Germline CDR1 SGHAT, CDR2 FQNNGV. V was clipped by 0 bases and J by 7 bases, with 15 bases between them. CDR3 amino acids: CASSLDEVRQVGELFF. The CDR3 nucleotides are TGTGCCAGCAGCTTAGATGAAGTAAGGCAGGTCGGGGAGCTGTTTTTT. Variable domain in full (rest from reference TRBV11-2 and TRBJ2-2): EAGVAQSPRYKIIEKRQSVAFWCNPISGHATLYWYQQILGQGPKLLIQFQNNGVVDDSQLPKDRFSAERLKGVDSTLKIQPAKLEDSAVYLCASSLDEVRQVGELFFGEGSRLTVL.

The V and J genes are TRBV6-1 and TRBJ2-7, with 7 bases aligning to TRBD1. Trimming cost V 4 bases and J 0 bases; bases outside gene matches: 6. This CDR3 comprises 15 residues. Germline CDR1 and CDR2: MNHNS and SASEGT. The CDR3 DNA reads TGTGCCAGCAGTGCCTCCGGGACAGTCTCCTACGAGCAGTACTTC. It encodes CASSASGTVSYEQYF.

Turning to this clone: At one end the junction does not follow the germline gene, possibly because of a read error. The chain has TRBV5-1 and TRBJ1-1; 10 positions agree with TRBD1. Germline CDR1 is SGHRS and CDR2 is YFSETQ. The CDR3 is 14 residues long. This chain's CDR3 is CASSWGQGNPEAFF. The CDR3 nucleotides are TGCGCCAGCAGCTGGGGACAGGGGAACCCTGAAGCTTTCTTT.

The chain has TRBV7-8 and TRBJ1-5; 9 nucleotides line up with TRBD1. The CDR3 covers 21 residues. Germline CDR1 and CDR2: SGHVS and FQNEAQ. V trimming: 2 bases; J trimming: 0 bases; junction bases outside the gene matches: 17. CDR3 coding DNA: TGTGCCAGCAGCTTAATGGCTAGGGACAGGGAGGGACTTTATAGCAATCAGCCCCAGCATTTT. Protein sequence: CASSLMARDREGLYSNQPQHF.